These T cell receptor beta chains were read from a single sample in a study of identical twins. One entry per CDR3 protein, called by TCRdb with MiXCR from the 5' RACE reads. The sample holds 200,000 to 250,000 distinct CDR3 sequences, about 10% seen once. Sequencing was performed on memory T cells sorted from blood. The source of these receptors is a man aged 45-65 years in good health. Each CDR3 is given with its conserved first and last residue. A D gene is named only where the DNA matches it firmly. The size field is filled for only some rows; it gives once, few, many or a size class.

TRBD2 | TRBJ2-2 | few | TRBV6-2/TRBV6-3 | TGTGCCAGCAGGCCACTAGCGGGATTCACCGGGGAGCTGTTTTTT | CASRPLAGFTGELFF
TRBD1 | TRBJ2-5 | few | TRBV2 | TGTGCCAGCAATGTCGACAGGGGGGGGGAGACCCAGTACTTC | CASNVDRGGETQYF
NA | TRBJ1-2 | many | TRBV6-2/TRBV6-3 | TGTGCCAGCAGTTTAAACAGGAACTATGGCTACACCTTC | CASSLNRNYGYTF
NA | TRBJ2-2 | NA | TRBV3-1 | TGTGCCAGCAGCCAAGCAACTAGCTCCGGGGAGCTGTTTTTT | CASSQATSSGELFF
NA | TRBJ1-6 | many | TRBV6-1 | TGTGCCAGCAGCCCACCCGGCAGGGGTGATTCACCCCTCCACTTT | CASSPPGRGDSPLHF
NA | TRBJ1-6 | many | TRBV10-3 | TGTGCCATCAGTGAGGGCACAGGAGTTTCACCCCTCCACTTT | CAISEGTGVSPLHF
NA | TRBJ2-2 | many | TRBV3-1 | TGTGCCAGCAGCCAAGGACTATTCGGGGAGCTGTTTTTT | CASSQGLFGELFF
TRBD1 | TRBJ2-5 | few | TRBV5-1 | TGCGCCAGCAGCCCAGGGTACAGGGGGCGCCTGTTAGAGACCCAGTACTTC | CASSPGYRGRLLETQYF
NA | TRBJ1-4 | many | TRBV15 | TGTGCCACCAGCAGTCCCAAAAAATCAACTAATGAAAAACTGTTTTTT | CATSSPKKSTNEKLFF
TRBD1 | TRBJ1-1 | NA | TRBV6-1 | TGTGCCAGCAGTCAAGGACAGGGGAAGACTGAAGCTTTCTTT | CASSQGQGKTEAFF
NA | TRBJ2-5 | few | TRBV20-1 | TGCAGTGCTAGAGTGGGGACGAAAAAAGAGACCCAGTACTTC | CSARVGTKKETQYF
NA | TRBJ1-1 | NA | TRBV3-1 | TGTGCCAGCAGCCACGGGACAAGAGCTTTCTTT | CASSHGTRAFF
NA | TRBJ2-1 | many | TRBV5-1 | TGCGCCAGCAGCGAGGACTTGGGGTACAATGAGCAGTTCTTC | CASSEDLGYNEQFF
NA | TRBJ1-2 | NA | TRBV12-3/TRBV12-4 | TGTGCCAGCAGTTTGGGGGTTCTCTATGGCTACACCTTC | CASSLGVLYGYTF
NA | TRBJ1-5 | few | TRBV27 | TGTGCCAGCAGTCGCGCGGGGGGATACAATCAGCCCCAGCATTTT | CASSRAGGYNQPQHF
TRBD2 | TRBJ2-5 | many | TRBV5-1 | TGCGCCAGCAGCTCTGTAGGACTAGCGGGACAAGAGACCCAGTACTTC | CASSSVGLAGQETQYF
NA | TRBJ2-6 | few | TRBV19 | TGTGCCAGTAGTATAATGAGGGTTGGTGCGCAGGCGATCTCTGGGGCCAACGTCCTGACTTTC | CASSIMRVGAQAISGANVLTF
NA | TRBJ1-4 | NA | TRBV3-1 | TGTGCCAGCAGCGGGGGTATTGGTAATGAAAAACTGTTTTTT | CASSGGIGNEKLFF
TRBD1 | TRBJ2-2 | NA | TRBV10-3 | TGTGCCATCAGGAGGGGACAGGGCGCCGGGGAGCTGTTTTTT | CAIRRGQGAGELFF
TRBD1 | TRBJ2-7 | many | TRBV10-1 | TGCGCCAGCAGTCGGTCCCGAAACAGGGGTGAGCAGTACTTC | CASSRSRNRGEQYF
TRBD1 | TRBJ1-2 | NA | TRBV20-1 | TGCAGTGCTAGACGTTTACAGGGGTATGGCTACACCTTC | CSARRLQGYGYTF
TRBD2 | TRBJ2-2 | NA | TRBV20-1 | TGCAGTGCTCCGGGACTAGCGGGAGCCGGGGCCACCGGGGAGCTGTTTTTT | CSAPGLAGAGATGELFF
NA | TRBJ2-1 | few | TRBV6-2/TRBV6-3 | TGTGCCAGCAGTTACAGGGGGGATTCCTACAATGAGCAGTTCTTC | CASSYRGDSYNEQFF
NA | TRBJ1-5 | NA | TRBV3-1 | TGTGCCAGCAGTCTTGGTCTTGGAGGCAATCAGCCCCAGCATTTT | CASSLGLGGNQPQHF
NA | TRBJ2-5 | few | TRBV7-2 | TGTGCCAGCAGCTCCGGTGGGGGGACAGTGGACCGAGAGACCCAGTACTTC | CASSSGGGTVDRETQYF
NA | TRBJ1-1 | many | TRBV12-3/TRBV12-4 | TGTGCCAGCAGTCCCATGGCCCTCATGAACACTGAAGCTTTCTTT | CASSPMALMNTEAFF
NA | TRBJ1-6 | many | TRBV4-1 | TGCGCCAGCAGCCCGCCCGGGTCACCCCTCCACTTT | CASSPPGSPLHF
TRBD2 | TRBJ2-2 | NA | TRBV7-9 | TGTGCCAGCAGGGGGACTAGTGACACCGGGGAGCTGTTTTTT | CASRGTSDTGELFF
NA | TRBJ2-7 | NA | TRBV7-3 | TGTGCCAGCAGCCCCTTGGGGGGTGAGGGTTACGAGCAGTACTTC | CASSPLGGEGYEQYF
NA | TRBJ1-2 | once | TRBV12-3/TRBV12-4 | TGTGCCAGCAGTTTCCAGGACAGTCCAGCGTCCCATGGCTACACCTTC | CASSFQDSPASHGYTF
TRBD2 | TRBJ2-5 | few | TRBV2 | TGTGCCAGCAGTGAACGTAGCGGGGGGATCGAGACCCAGTACTTC | CASSERSGGIETQYF
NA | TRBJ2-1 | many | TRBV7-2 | TGTGCCAGCAGTTCGCGGCGGAATGAGCAGTTCTTC | CASSSRRNEQFF
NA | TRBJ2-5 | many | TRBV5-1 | TGCGCCAGCAGCTTGGGGGTCCTCAGAGAGACCCAGTACTTC | CASSLGVLRETQYF
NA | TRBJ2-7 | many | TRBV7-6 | TGTGCCAGCAGCTTAGCGTCGGGTCAGTATAGACACGAGCAGTACTTC | CASSLASGQYRHEQYF
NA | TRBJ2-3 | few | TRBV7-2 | TGTGCCAGCAGCCCCCAACGTGGGGCAGATACGCAGTATTTT | CASSPQRGADTQYF
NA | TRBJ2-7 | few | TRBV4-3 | TGCGCCAGCAGCCAAGATTGGACAGAGACCTACGAGCAGTACTTC | CASSQDWTETYEQYF
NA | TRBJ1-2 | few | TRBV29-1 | TGCAGCGTTGAGGAAACGGACTATGGCTACACCTTC | CSVEETDYGYTF
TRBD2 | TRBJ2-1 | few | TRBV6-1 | TGTGCCAGCACCGGACTAGCGGGCAATGAGCAGTTCTTC | CASTGLAGNEQFF
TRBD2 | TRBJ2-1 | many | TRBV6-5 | TGTGCCAGCAGCTTTACTAGCGAAGGGTACAATGAGCAGTTCTTC | CASSFTSEGYNEQFF
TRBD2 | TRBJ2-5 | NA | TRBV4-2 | TGTGCCAGCAGCCAAGAAAGTAGCGGGGGCCAAGAGACCCAGTACTTC | CASSQESSGGQETQYF
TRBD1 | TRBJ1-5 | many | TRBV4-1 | TGCGCCAGCAGCCAAAGGGACAGCATCGCTCAGCCCCAGCATTTT | CASSQRDSIAQPQHF
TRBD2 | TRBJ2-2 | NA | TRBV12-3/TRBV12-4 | TGTGCCAGCAGTTTAGGCAGACTAGCGGGAGGCGGGGAGCTGTTTTTT | CASSLGRLAGGGELFF
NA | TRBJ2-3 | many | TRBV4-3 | TGCGCCAGCAGCCAACGTAGCGGTAGCACAGATACGCAGTATTTT | CASSQRSGSTDTQYF
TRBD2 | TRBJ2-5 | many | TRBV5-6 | TGTGCCAGCAGCCCGAGGCGGGGGAATGTCCAAGAGACCCAGTACTTC | CASSPRRGNVQETQYF
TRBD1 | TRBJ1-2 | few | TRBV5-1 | TGCGCCAGCAGCCCGCTCCGGGACAGGGGTTTCTATGGCTACACCTTC | CASSPLRDRGFYGYTF